Listed here are 19 T cell receptor beta chains from one sample, sequenced in a study of metastatic and nonmetastatic thyroid tumors. TCRdb ran MiXCR on the PCR reads. Of about 15,000 clones listed, approximately 30% are singletons. All patients reached thyroid surgery having received no treatment beforehand. The sequenced sample consisted of tumor tissue. These receptors were obtained from a female donor with papillary thyroid cancer or a benign thyroid nodule (not recorded which). Some clones in this sample may be carry-over from other donors' samples.

A note on this clone: Without the conserved terminal phenylalanine or tryptophan, this CDR3 likely stems from a read error. The V and J genes are TRBV25-1 and TRBJ1-2, with D unclear. Germline V gene data show CDR1 as MGHDK and CDR2 as SYGVNS. The CDR3 sequence is 12 residues long. The chain's CDR3 is CAGSLGGRVYTL. CDR3 nucleotides: TGTGCCGGCAGTCTGGGAGGGAGGGTCTACACCCTC.

Only one count was recorded for this clone. The rearrangement links TRBV4-1 to TRBJ2-3, with D unresolved. The V and J ends lost 8 bases and 3 bases respectively, with 15 bases between them. The CDR3 is 14 amino acids. CDR1 is MGHRA, CDR2 YSYEKL, per germline. The chain's CDR3 is CASASADRTDTQYF. CDR3 coding DNA: TGCGCCAGCGCCTCTGCGGATAGAACAGATACGCAGTATTTT.

This clone was found many times. The rearrangement links TRBV27 to TRBJ2-2, with 8 bases lining up with TRBD1. V was pared by 6 bases and J by 7 bases, with 4 bases of the junction left unmatched. The CDR3 length is 13 residues. The germline V gene encodes CDR1 MNHEY and CDR2 SMNVEV (reference sequence). CDR3 in amino acids: CASRDRVNGELFF. CDR3 nucleotides: TGTGCCAGCAGGGACAGGGTTAACGGGGAGCTGTTTTTT.

Ten or more counts support this clone. This rearrangement joins TRBV3-1 to TRBJ2-7, with TRBD2 matching 9 bases. This CDR3 comprises 15 residues. J was trimmed by 6 bases and V by 1 base; bases with no gene match: 7. In germline, CDR1 is LGHDT, CDR2 YNNKEL (reference sequence). In DNA, the CDR3 is TGTGCCAGCAGCCAAGGACCCGGGACTAGCAGCGAGCAGTACTTC. It yields the protein CASSQGPGTSSEQYF.

V is TRBV12-3 or TRBV12-4 and J is TRBJ1-4; 10 bases map to TRBD1. This CDR3 has 14 residues. Trimming cost V 4 bases and J 8 bases; bases outside gene matches: 4. The CDR3 bases are TGTGCCAGCAGTTCCCGACAGGGGGCAGAAAAACTGTTTTTT. Amino acid sequence: CASSSRQGAEKLFF.

In its sample, this clone was seen once. An end of the junction does not agree with germline; a read error may underlie this. The chain has TRBV6-1 and TRBJ1-1; D call uncertain. Germline V gene sequence: CDR1 MNHNS, CDR2 SASEGT. The CDR3 loop spans 15 amino acids. CDR3 in DNA: TGTGCCAGCAGCATCCAGCGACGGCCGAACACTGAAGCTCTCTTT. This translates into CASSIQRRPNTEALF.

The chain links TRBV7-2 to TRBJ2-6; maybe TRBD1 (6 bases). V lost 0 bases to trimming and J lost 1 base, with 13 bases between them. The germline V gene has CDR1 SGHTA and CDR2 FQGNSA. The CDR3 loop spans 18 amino acids. In DNA, the CDR3 is TGTGCCAGCAGCTTAGCCTCCCAACAGGGATCTGGGGCCAACGTCCTGACTTTC. It yields the protein CASSLASQQGSGANVLTF.

Comment on this clone: A read error may account for a junction end that differs from germline. V and J are TRBV30 and TRBJ2-2, with TRBD1 matching over 9 bases. The CDR3 contains 17 residues. CDR1 is GTSNPN and CDR2 is SVGIG in the germline V gene (reference sequence). The CDR3 DNA reads TGTGCCTGGAGTGTGTGGAACCGGGACAGGGTGGCCGTGGGGCTGTCTTTT. Encoded protein: CAWSVWNRDRVAVGLSF.

The gene calls are TRBV6-2 or TRBV6-3 and TRBJ2-1, with 8 nucleotides matching TRBD1. Unmatched junction bases numbered 5, after V lost 6 bases and J lost 7 bases. Germline V gives CDR1 MNHEY, CDR2 SVGEGT. This CDR3 contains 13 residues. The CDR3 DNA reads TGTGCCAGCAGCATCAGGGGGCGGAATGAGCAGTTCTTC. Translated: CASSIRGRNEQFF.

This clone was seen ten or more times. V usage is TRBV6-1 and J usage is TRBJ1-1, with D possibly being TRBD1 (5 bases). Trimming took off 1 base at V and 3 bases at J, with 12 bases between the two ends. The CDR3 consists of 15 residues. Germline V gene data show CDR1 as MNHNS and CDR2 as SASEGT. The CDR3 is CASSEGGVTDTEAFF. The CDR3 nucleotides are TGTGCCAGCAGTGAAGGGGGGGTGACGGACACTGAAGCTTTCTTT.

This clone was counted many times. The rearrangement joins TRBV29-1 to TRBJ1-2; tentative D call: TRBD1 (6 bases). CDR1 and CDR2 from the germline V gene are SQVTM and ANQGSEA. V was clipped by 2 bases and J by 8 bases, with 24 bases between them. The CDR3 extends over 16 amino acids. Here the CDR3 DNA reads TGCAGCGTTGAAAAGTCCGCGGGACAAATCGCCGACGGCTACACCTTC. Its translation is CSVEKSAGQIADGYTF.

This clone was counted at least ten times. The V and J genes are TRBV5-5 and TRBJ1-5, with D unresolved. Trimming removed 2 bases at V and 7 bases at J, with 10 bases between. CDR3 size: 13 residues. Germline V gene data show CDR1 as SGHKS and CDR2 as YYEKEE (reference sequence). The CDR3 nucleotides are TGTGCCAGCAGCTTAGCAGTTTTCCAGCCCCAGCATTTT. This encodes CASSLAVFQPQHF.

The chain carries TRBV12-5 and TRBJ2-7, with TRBD2 matching over 7 bases. CDR1 is LGHNT and CDR2 is FRNRAP in the germline V gene. The CDR3 consists of 13 residues. J was trimmed by 5 bases and V by 3 bases; bases with no gene match: 4. The CDR3 loop reads CASGFGTSDEQYF. The DNA of the CDR3 is TGTGCTAGTGGTTTTGGAACTAGCGACGAGCAGTACTTC. The whole variable domain, remainder taken from reference TRBV12-5 and TRBJ2-7, is DARVTQTPRHKVTEMGQEVTMRCQPILGHNTVFWYRQTMMQGLELLAYFRNRAPLDDSGMPKDRFSAEMPDATLATLKIQPSEPRDSAVYFCASGFGTSDEQYFGPGTRLTVT.

This clone showed up just a few times. The gene calls are TRBV12-3 or TRBV12-4 and TRBJ2-3; 8 nucleotides match TRBD2. V was pared by 6 bases and J by 6 bases, with 11 bases of the junction left unmatched. The CDR3 has 15 amino acids. CDR3 nucleotides: TGTGCCAGCAGACCAAGCGGGAGCCTGGTCGATACGCAGTATTTT. It codes for CASRPSGSLVDTQYF.

The sample holds many counts of this clone. The V call is TRBV6-1, the J call TRBJ2-5, with a weak D call TRBD1 (5 bases). V lost 7 bases and J lost 3, with 9 bases in between. Germline CDR1 MNHNS, CDR2 SASEGT. This CDR3 region has 12 residues. The CDR3 DNA sequence: TGTGCCAGCACCCCAGGGAAAGAGACCCAGTACTTC. This sequence encodes CASTPGKETQYF.

This clone showed up many times. The CDR3 here is CATSGGVATNEKLFF. CDR3 nucleotide sequence: TGTGCCACCAGCGGCGGAGTTGCAACTAATGAAAAACTGTTTTTT. The V call is TRBV15, the J call TRBJ1-4, with D unclear. The CDR3 runs to 15 residues. V was trimmed by 5 bases and J by 0 bases, leaving 10 bases between them. The germline CDR1 and CDR2 sequences are LNHNV and YYDKDF (reference sequence).

V gene TRBV6-5 combines with J gene TRBJ2-7; TRBD2 aligns across 9 bases. Trimming at V came to 2 bases and at J to 0 bases, leaving 5 bases not matched to a gene. CDR1 and CDR2 from the germline V gene are MNHEY and SVGAGI. This CDR3 spans 16 amino acids. CDR3 sequence (DNA): TGTGCCAGCAGTTACCTTAAGACTAGCGGCTCCTACGAGCAGTACTTC. This gives the protein CASSYLKTSGSYEQYF.

Concerning this clone itself: The junction differs from germline at one of its ends, possibly a read error. Distinct nucleotide sequences in the sample also encode this CDR3. The chain recombines TRBV6-1 with TRBJ2-2; no clear D gene. CDR3 length: 14 amino acids. Germline V gene lookup returns CDR1 MNHNS and CDR2 SASEGT. CDR3 DNA sequence: TGTGCCAGCAGTGAAGCCCCAAGCACCGGTGAGCAGTTTTTT. This gives the protein CASSEAPSTGEQFF.

By its share, this clone is medium-sized (0.01 to 0.1%). The gene calls are TRBV20-1 and TRBJ2-3; 10 bases line up with TRBD2. Germline-derived CDR1 and CDR2 are DFQATT and SNEGSKA (reference sequence). CDR3 length equals 14 residues. Trimming removed 6 bases from V and 1 base from J; junction bases left unmatched: 4. CDR3 region: CSAGGTSGTDTQYF. CDR3 nucleotides: TGCAGTGCGGGGGGGACTAGCGGCACAGATACGCAGTATTTT.